The 29 T cell receptor beta chains listed next were all sequenced from one sample in a study of cytomegalovirus exposure and HLA in healthy donors. Assay used: immunoSEQ multiplex PCR; TCRdb lists only in-frame clones, some missing. The data hold about 200,000 clones, with roughly 82% observed a single time. Sequenced material: PBMCs. The receptors were sampled from a woman in her 30s in good health and CMV-seropositive.

This clone appeared a single time. The CDR3 nucleotides read TGTGCCAGCAGTGCCGGGACAGGGGGCTTGGGGCAGTACTTC. This sequence encodes CASSAGTGGLGQYF. This chain connects TRBV28 to TRBJ2-7, with 12 nucleotides matching TRBD1. Trimming removed 5 bases from V and 9 bases from J; junction bases left unmatched: 8. CDR1 MDHEN and CDR2 SYDVKM come from the germline V gene. The CDR3 loop spans 14 amino acids.

This sequence joins TRBV2 and TRBJ1-4, with D maybe TRBD1 (6 bases). V gave up 6 bases and J gave up 1 base, with 12 bases separating them. CDR1 and CDR2 (germline): SNHLY, FYNNEI. The CDR3 loop spans 15 amino acids. CDR3 nucleotides: TGTGCCAGCAGATCGACACAGGGAACTAATGAAAAACTGTTTTTT. Translated: CASRSTQGTNEKLFF. Supplemented by reference TRBV2 and TRBJ1-4, the full variable domain reads EPEVTQTPSHQVTQMGQEVILRCVPISNHLYFYWYRQILGQKVEFLVSFYNNEISEKSEIFDDQFSVERPDGSNFTLKIRSTKLEDSAMYFCASRSTQGTNEKLFFGSGTQLSVL.

The rearrangement links TRBV7-8 to TRBJ1-5; D is perhaps TRBD1 (6 bases). Between the trimmed V and J ends, which lost 4 bases and 0 bases, there was a span of 10 bases. The germline V gene has CDR1 SGHVS and CDR2 FQNEAQ. This CDR3 contains 15 residues. The CDR3 reads CASSYGTISNQPQHF. CDR3 bases: TGTGCCAGCAGCTACGGGACAATTAGCAATCAGCCCCAGCATTTT.

This clone appeared a few times. The chain carries TRBV19 and TRBJ1-2, with 10 bases aligning to TRBD1. V shed 8 bases, J shed 6 bases, and the junction held 6 bases outside the gene matches. The CDR3 consists of 13 residues. CDR1 and CDR2 from the germline V gene are LNHDA and SQIVND (reference sequence). CDR3 residues: CASQDRGMDGYTF. The CDR3 DNA is TGTGCCAGTCAGGACAGGGGGATGGATGGCTACACCTTC.

The chain joins TRBV2 to TRBJ2-2, with D perhaps matching TRBD1 (6 bases). The V gene lost 6 bases and the J gene lost 3 bases, with 11 bases spanning the gap. The germline V gene has CDR1 SNHLY and CDR2 FYNNEI. The CDR3 is 14 amino acids. CDR3 nucleotides: TGTGCCAGCAGGCAACAGGGAGACACCGGGGAGCTGTTTTTT. Translating it yields CASRQQGDTGELFF.

The CDR3 protein is CSAETDGKLFF. In nucleotides, the CDR3 is TGCAGTGCGGAGACAGATGGAAAACTGTTTTTT. This rearrangement joins TRBV20-1 to TRBJ1-4, with a possible D match to TRBD1 (5 bases). V was pared by 6 bases and J by 10 bases, with 12 bases between. CDR1 is DFQATT, CDR2 SNEGSKA, per germline (reference sequence). The CDR3 covers 11 residues.

This sequence joins TRBV4-2 and TRBJ2-1; 8 bases fit TRBD2. The CDR3 is 17 amino acids. CDR1 and CDR2 (germline): LGHNA, YNFKEQ. V lost 1 base and J lost 0; bases outside the gene matches: 5. The chain's CDR3 is CASSQVIGTSSYNEQFF. CDR3 DNA: TGTGCCAGCAGCCAAGTTATCGGGACTAGCTCCTACAATGAGCAGTTCTTC.

This chain connects TRBV6-5 to TRBJ1-1; 7 nucleotides align to TRBD1. V was clipped by 2 bases and J by 4 bases; unmatched bases: 4. The CDR3 has 14 amino acids. Germline loops: CDR1 MNHEY, CDR2 SVGAGI. CDR3 amino acids: CASSYPDRRTEAFF. Here the CDR3 DNA reads TGTGCCAGCAGTTACCCGGACAGGCGCACTGAAGCTTTCTTT.

The chain joins TRBV6-1 to TRBJ2-7; 7 bases map to TRBD1. With V trimmed by 6 bases and J by 6 bases, 5 bases remained unmatched. CDR3 length equals 12 residues. Germline V gene data show CDR1 as MNHNS and CDR2 as SASEGT. The DNA of the CDR3 is TGTGCCAGCAGCGAACAGGGGAGCGAGCAGTACTTC. This codes for CASSEQGSEQYF.

The chain is built from TRBV18 and TRBJ2-5; 12 bases agree with TRBD1. The CDR3 has 16 residues. CDR1 is KGHSH, CDR2 LQKENI, per germline. V gave up 2 bases and J gave up 2 bases; unmatched junction bases: 3. The CDR3, as DNA: TGTGCCAGCTCACCAGGGACAGGGGGCGGACAAGAGACCCAGTACTTC. This gives the protein CASSPGTGGGQETQYF.

The chain carries TRBV28 and TRBJ2-7; 10 positions agree with TRBD2. This CDR3 has 15 amino acids. With 4 bases clipped from V and 3 bases from J, the junction kept 6 bases outside the gene matches. CDR1 and CDR2 from the germline V gene are MDHEN and SYDVKM. This chain's CDR3 is CASSSTSGDRYEQYF. CDR3 bases: TGTGCCAGCAGTTCAACTAGCGGGGACCGCTACGAGCAGTACTTC.

This chain connects TRBV29-1 to TRBJ2-7, with a possible D match to TRBD1 (6 bases). Germline assignment: CDR1 SQVTM and CDR2 ANQGSEA. The CDR3 covers 12 residues. The V end lost 5 bases, the J end lost 3 bases, and 11 bases lay between the germline ends. CDR3 loop: CSVSGDHYEQYF. The DNA of the CDR3 is TGCAGCGTTTCAGGGGATCACTACGAGCAGTACTTC.

The chain recombines TRBV7-9 with TRBJ2-1; 12 nucleotides line up with TRBD1. J was trimmed by 8 bases and V by 5 bases; bases with no gene match: 7. Germline CDR1 is SEHNR and CDR2 is FQNEAQ (reference sequence). The CDR3 is 15 residues long. The DNA for the CDR3 is TGTGCCAGCAGCGGCCGGGACAGGGGGCACCATGAGCAGTTCTTC. Translating gives CASSGRDRGHHEQFF.

The rearrangement links TRBV5-1 to TRBJ1-1, with 7 bases that match TRBD1. The CDR3 spans 15 residues. Trimming removed 4 bases from V and 3 bases from J; junction bases left unmatched: 9. Germline CDR1 and CDR2: SGHRS and YFSETQ. The CDR3 here is CASSPLQGTYTEAFF. Written as DNA, the CDR3 is TGCGCCAGCAGCCCCCTACAGGGGACGTACACTGAAGCTTTCTTT.

V and J are TRBV7-8 and TRBJ2-1, with D possibly TRBD2 on 5 matching bases. CDR1 and CDR2 from the germline V gene are SGHVS and FQNEAQ. V lost 7 bases to trimming and J lost 2 bases, with 15 bases between them. The length of the CDR3 is 15 residues. Here the CDR3 reads CASTEEATAYNEQFF. The CDR3 coding sequence is TGTGCCAGCACTGAGGAGGCCACCGCCTACAATGAGCAGTTCTTC.

The rearrangement uses TRBV15 and TRBJ2-7; D may be TRBD2 (5 bases). The V gene lost 6 bases and the J gene lost 5 bases, with 14 bases spanning the gap. This CDR3 comprises 13 residues. Per germline, CDR1 LNHNV and CDR2 YYDKDF (reference sequence). The DNA for the CDR3 is TGTGCCACCAGGGGAGCGCGTACGGACGAGCAGTACTTC. It translates to CATRGARTDEQYF.

V gene TRBV9 combines with J gene TRBJ2-1; a weak D match, TRBD1 (6 bases). CDR1 and CDR2 from the germline V gene are SGDLS and YYNGEE. This CDR3 is 13 amino acids long. V was shortened by 2 bases and J by 5 bases, with 8 bases between the two germline ends. CDR3 loop: CASSVGQNNEQFF. The CDR3 coding sequence is TGTGCCAGCAGCGTCGGACAGAACAATGAGCAGTTCTTC.

CDR3 DNA: TGTGCCAGCAGTTGGAAAGTCAGGGTTGGGGTCACCGGGGAGCTGTTTTTT. This gives the protein CASSWKVRVGVTGELFF. V gene TRBV27 combines with J gene TRBJ2-2, with D possibly being TRBD1 (5 bases). CDR1 is MNHEY, CDR2 SMNVEV, per germline (reference sequence). The CDR3 spans 17 residues. Trimming shortened V by 4 bases and J by 4 bases, and 19 bases separated the two germline ends.

The rearrangement uses TRBV5-1 and TRBJ1-1; 7 bases map to TRBD1. J lost 0 bases, V lost 1 base, and 9 bases had no gene match. Germline CDR1 and CDR2: SGHRS and YFSETQ. CDR3 length: 17 residues. This CDR3 reads CASSLTGTAAVNTEAFF. The CDR3 nucleotides read TGCGCCAGCAGCTTGACCGGGACAGCAGCAGTGAACACTGAAGCTTTCTTT. The variable domain in full, completed from reference TRBV5-1 and TRBJ1-1, reads KAGVTQTPRYLIKTRGQQVTLSCSPISGHRSVSWYQQTPGQGLQFLFEYFSETQRNKGNFPGRFSGRQFSNSRSEMNVSTLELGDSALYLCASSLTGTAAVNTEAFFGQGTRLTVV.

This chain joins TRBV27 and TRBJ1-1; no reliable D call. Germline CDR1 is MNHEY and CDR2 is SMNVEV (reference sequence). CDR3 length: 14 residues. Trimming removed 4 bases at V and 2 bases at J, with 11 bases between. The CDR3 protein is CASSSPRGNTEAFF. CDR3 DNA sequence: TGTGCCAGCAGTTCCCCCCGCGGTAACACTGAAGCTTTCTTT.

The rearrangement links TRBV19 to TRBJ2-2, with D unresolved. The ends were cut back, 6 bases at V and 4 bases at J, with 6 bases in the middle. There are 12 residues in the CDR3. Looked up from germline, CDR1 is LNHDA and CDR2 is SQIVND (reference sequence). CDR3 DNA sequence: TGTGCCAGTAGGAGGTTCACCGGGGAGCTGTTTTTT. Residues: CASRRFTGELFF.

The V call is TRBV29-1, the J call TRBJ2-1; 11 bases are a match to TRBD2. The CDR3 extends over 16 amino acids. The V and J ends lost 6 bases and 1 base, in that order; junction bases with no gene match: 8. Germline-derived CDR1 and CDR2 are SQVTM and ANQGSEA. The chain's CDR3 is CSVISGTSGSYNEQFF. CDR3 sequence (DNA): TGCAGCGTCATAAGCGGGACTAGCGGATCCTACAATGAGCAGTTCTTC.

The chain has TRBV18 and TRBJ1-1; D uncertain. Trimming stripped 2 bases from V and 4 bases from J, with 14 bases between. CDR1 is KGHSH and CDR2 is LQKENI in the germline V gene. The CDR3 totals 15 residues. The CDR3 reads CASSPDISPITEAFF. The CDR3 nucleotides are TGTGCCAGCTCACCAGATATTAGCCCGATCACTGAAGCTTTCTTT. Together with reference TRBV18 and TRBJ1-1, the CDR3 gives the full variable domain: NAGVMQNPRHLVRRRGQEARLRCSPMKGHSHVYWYRQLPEEGLKFMVYLQKENIIDESGMPKERFSAEFPKEGPSILRIQQVVRGDSAAYFCASSPDISPITEAFFGQGTRLTVV.

The chain is built from TRBV5-4 and TRBJ1-2; 7 bases line up with TRBD1. This CDR3 comprises 15 residues. Germline lookup yields CDR1 SGHNT and CDR2 YYREEE (reference sequence). V was clipped by 4 bases and J by 3 bases; unmatched bases: 9. The CDR3 nucleotides are TGTGCCAGCAGCCCTCGAGCCCAGGGGGACTATGGCTACACCTTC. It translates to CASSPRAQGDYGYTF. Filled out from reference TRBV5-4 and TRBJ1-2, the complete variable domain reads ETGVTQSPTHLIKTRGQQVTLRCSSQSGHNTVSWYQQALGQGPQFIFQYYREEENGRGNFPPRFSGLQFPNYSSELNVNALELDDSALYLCASSPRAQGDYGYTFGSGTRLTVV.

This chain connects TRBV20-1 to TRBJ1-4; D remains ambiguous. Germline CDR1 and CDR2: DFQATT and SNEGSKA (reference sequence). The V and J ends lost 3 bases and 7 bases respectively, with 6 bases between them. The CDR3 loop spans 11 amino acids. CDR3: CSARRAEKLFF. CDR3 nucleotide sequence: TGCAGTGCTAGGAGGGCTGAAAAACTGTTTTTT.

The V gene is TRBV2, the J gene TRBJ2-1; 12 bases line up with TRBD2. V lost 5 bases and J lost 4; bases outside the gene matches: 9. Germline lookup yields CDR1 SNHLY and CDR2 FYNNEI. There are 17 residues in the CDR3. The DNA for the CDR3 is TGTGCCAGCAGTACAGGGGCTAGCGGGAGGGATTACAATGAGCAGTTCTTC. This translates into CASSTGASGRDYNEQFF.

The chain employs TRBV7-8 and TRBJ1-4; 9 bases align to TRBD1. The germline gives CDR1 SGHVS, CDR2 FQNEAQ. The J segment lost 3 bases and the V segment lost 5 bases, leaving 13 bases of the junction unmatched. CDR3 length: 18 amino acids. The CDR3 spells CASSSRDRVFKANEKLFF. CDR3 DNA sequence: TGTGCCAGCAGCAGCCGGGACAGGGTCTTCAAAGCTAATGAAAAACTGTTTTTT. Full variable domain (remainder filled in from reference TRBV7-8 and TRBJ1-4): GAGVSQSPRYKVAKRGQDVALRCDPISGHVSLFWYQQALGQGPEFLTYFQNEAQLDKSGLPSDRFFAERPEGSVSTLKIQRTQQEDSAVYLCASSSRDRVFKANEKLFFGSGTQLSVL.

This clone was recorded once. The chain recombines TRBV19 with TRBJ1-3, with D possibly being TRBD1 (6 bases). The CDR3 runs 14 residues. The ends were cut back, 8 bases at V and 7 bases at J, with 18 bases in the middle. Per the germline V gene, CDR1 is LNHDA and CDR2 is SQIVND (reference sequence). The CDR3, as DNA: TGTGCCAGTGGACCGGGACATGGGCAGAACACCATATATTTT. Amino acid sequence: CASGPGHGQNTIYF. Variable domain in full (rest from reference TRBV19 and TRBJ1-3): DGGITQSPKYLFRKEGQNVTLSCEQNLNHDAMYWYRQDPGQGLRLIYYSQIVNDFQKGDIAEGYSVSREKKESFPLTVTSAQKNPTAFYLCASGPGHGQNTIYFGEGSWLTVV.

The rearrangement joins TRBV11-2 to TRBJ2-2; 7 bases line up with TRBD1. This CDR3 region has 16 residues. Looked up from germline, CDR1 is SGHAT and CDR2 is FQNNGV. The trim removed 1 base at V and 6 bases at J, leaving 8 bases unmatched. The CDR3: CASSLGRDRVSGELFF. CDR3 in DNA: TGTGCCAGCAGCTTAGGTCGTGACAGGGTCTCCGGGGAGCTGTTTTTT.